This T cell receptor (beta chain) came from a study of cytotoxic CD8 clonotypes in ibrutinib-treated CLL. The repertoire was sequenced with immunoSEQ multiplex PCR; TCRdb's copy has only in-frame clones and lacks some. The sample carries roughly 200,000 clones, around 70% recorded once. Trimming removed 5 bases from V and 1 base from J, with 3 bases in between. CDR1 and CDR2 from the germline V gene are MDHEN and SYDVKM. The CDR3 sequence is 12 residues long. General study findings and limits: For progressing versus sustained-remission patients, sampling times were not the same.

Comment on this clone: The antigen remains undetermined.

Genomic DNA for TCR beta libraries, around 2 micrograms, came from cryopreserved PBMCs. The source was PBMCs, collected after 12 months of ibrutinib treatment. The clonotype originates from a human donor with chronic lymphocytic leukemia. V gene TRBV28 combines with J gene TRBJ1-5; D ambiguous. CDR3: CASSPSNQPQHF. The CDR3 nucleotides read TGTGCCAGCAGTCCAAGCAATCAGCCCCAGCATTTT.